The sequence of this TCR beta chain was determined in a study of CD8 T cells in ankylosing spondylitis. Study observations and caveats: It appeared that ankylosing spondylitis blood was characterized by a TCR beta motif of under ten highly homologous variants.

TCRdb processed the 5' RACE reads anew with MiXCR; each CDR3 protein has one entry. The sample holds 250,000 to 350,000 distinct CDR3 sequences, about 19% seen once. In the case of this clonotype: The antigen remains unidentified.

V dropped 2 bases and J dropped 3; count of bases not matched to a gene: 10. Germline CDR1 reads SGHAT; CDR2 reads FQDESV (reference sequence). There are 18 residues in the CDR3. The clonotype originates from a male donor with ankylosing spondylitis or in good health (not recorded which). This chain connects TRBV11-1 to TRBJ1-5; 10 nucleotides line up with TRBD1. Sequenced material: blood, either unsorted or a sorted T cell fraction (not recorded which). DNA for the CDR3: TGTGCCAGCAGCTTAACTTGGTTGGGGACAGGGGACAATCAGCCCCAGCATTTT. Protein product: CASSLTWLGTGDNQPQHF.